This TCR beta chain was sequenced in a study of blood T cell repertoires in COVID-19. Study summary: Sources were T cells, B-cell-depleted T cells, or PBMCs; the material itself was cDNA or gDNA.

This CDR3 is built from 14 residues. The V end lost 6 bases, the J end lost 0 bases, and 9 bases lay between the germline ends. Per germline, CDR1 SNHLY and CDR2 FYNNEI. Generated by immunoSEQ multiplex PCR, the TCRdb table keeps only in-frame clones and is missing some. The sample gives roughly 200,000 clones, over 75% of which show up once; 6.5% to 8% is in the top ten. The chain uses TRBV2 and TRBJ2-1; D is undetermined. The sample consisted of peripheral blood. This clonotype originated in a man aged 70 or older with active or convalescent COVID-19. This chain's CDR3 is CASRGWSSYNEQFF. CDR3 coding DNA: TGTGCCAGCAGAGGATGGAGCTCCTACAATGAGCAGTTCTTC.